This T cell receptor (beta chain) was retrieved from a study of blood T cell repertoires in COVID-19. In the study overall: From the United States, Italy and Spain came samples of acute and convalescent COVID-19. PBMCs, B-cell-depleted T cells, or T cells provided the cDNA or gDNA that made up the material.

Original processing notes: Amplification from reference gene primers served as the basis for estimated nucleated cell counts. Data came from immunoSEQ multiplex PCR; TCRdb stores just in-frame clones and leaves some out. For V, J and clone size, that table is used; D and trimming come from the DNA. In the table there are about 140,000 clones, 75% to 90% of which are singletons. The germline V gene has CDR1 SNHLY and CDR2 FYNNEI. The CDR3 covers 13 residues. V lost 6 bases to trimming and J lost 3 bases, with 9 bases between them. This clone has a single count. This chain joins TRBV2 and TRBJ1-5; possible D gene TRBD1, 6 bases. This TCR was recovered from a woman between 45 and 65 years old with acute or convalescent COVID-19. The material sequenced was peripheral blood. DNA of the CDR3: TGTGCCAGCAGGGGGGCGTTCAATCAGCCCCAGCATTTT. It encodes CASRGAFNQPQHF.